Below are 29 T cell receptor beta chains sequenced from a single sample in a study of blood T cell repertoires in COVID-19. Only in-frame clones appear in the TCRdb table, and some are missing; sequencing was by immunoSEQ multiplex PCR. The sample yields about 180,000 clones, roughly 89% seen once. Sequencing input: PBMCs or T cells enriched from blood (not recorded which). These receptors were collected from a woman aged 40 to 49 with acute COVID-19.

The gene calls are TRBV7-3 and TRBJ2-3; 10 nucleotides match TRBD2. The V segment lost 5 bases and the J segment 5 bases; nucleotides outside the gene matches: 7. CDR1 is SGHTA, CDR2 FQGTGA, per germline. There are 15 residues in the CDR3. CDR3 amino acids: CASSPSGTSEDTQYF. Here the CDR3 DNA reads TGTGCCAGCAGCCCGTCCGGGACTAGCGAAGATACGCAGTATTTT.

V and J are TRBV12-3 or TRBV12-4 and TRBJ2-1; D remains ambiguous. The CDR3 extends over 13 amino acids. With 2 bases removed from V and 12 bases from J, the gap between germline ends came to 14 bases. CDR3 DNA sequence: TGTGCCAGCAGTTTAACCCCCGTGAGCTGGCAGTTCTTC. Translating gives CASSLTPVSWQFF.

The chain uses TRBV19 and TRBJ1-1; D not certain. Germline-derived CDR1 and CDR2 are LNHDA and SQIVND (reference sequence). There are 13 residues in the CDR3. Trimming removed 3 bases from V and 1 base from J, with 6 bases in between. The CDR3 bases are TGTGCCAGTAGTATTCAATGGAACACTGAAGCTTTCTTT. Its protein product is CASSIQWNTEAFF.

The chain carries TRBV29-1 and TRBJ1-2; D possibly corresponds to TRBD1 (6 bases). The CDR3 runs to 15 residues. V lost 4 bases and J 5 bases, leaving 20 bases between the germline ends. Germline CDR1 reads SQVTM; CDR2 reads ANQGSEA. The CDR3 DNA reads TGCAGCGTTGCCGACAGGATCCCGAATACTTATGGCTACACCTTC. Translation gives CSVADRIPNTYGYTF.

The V call is TRBV14, the J call TRBJ1-2; 10 bases agree with TRBD1. CDR1 and CDR2 (germline): SGHDN, FVKESK. V lost 1 base, J lost 6 bases, and 5 bases stayed unmatched. The CDR3 runs to 15 residues. The CDR3 DNA sequence: TGTGCCAGCAGCCAAGCTTACGGGACAGGGGATGGCTACACCTTC. Translated, it gives CASSQAYGTGDGYTF. The full variable domain, its missing parts supplied by reference TRBV14 and TRBJ1-2, is EAGVTQFPSHSVIEKGQTVTLRCDPISGHDNLYWYRRVMGKEIKFLLHFVKESKQDESGMPNNRFLAERTGGTYSTLKVQPAELEDSGVYFCASSQAYGTGDGYTFGSGTRLTVV.

The gene calls are TRBV6-5 and TRBJ2-7, with D tentatively TRBD2 (5 bases). This CDR3 has 13 residues. V was trimmed by 6 bases and J by 2 bases, leaving 11 bases between them. Germline CDR1 MNHEY, CDR2 SVGAGI. DNA for the CDR3: TGTGCCAGCAGGAGGGCAGAGACCTACGAGCAGTACTTC. Protein: CASRRAETYEQYF.

This sequence joins TRBV27 and TRBJ1-4; the D is unclear. CDR1 is MNHEY and CDR2 is SMNVEV in the germline V gene (reference sequence). This CDR3 is built from 16 residues. V lost 7 bases to trimming and J lost 0 bases, with 15 bases between them. CDR3 region: CASILSGSATNEKLFF. The CDR3 DNA follows: TGTGCCAGCATCCTAAGCGGCAGTGCAACTAATGAAAAACTGTTTTTT.

This clone turned up a few times. The chain combines TRBV7-8 with TRBJ2-4; 8 bases fit TRBD2. Germline CDR1 reads SGHVS; CDR2 reads FQNEAQ. The junction had 2 bases not matched to a gene; V was cut back by 1 base and J by 0 bases. The CDR3 length is 16 residues. The CDR3 sequence: CASSLDGGVAKNIQYF. In DNA form, the CDR3 reads TGTGCCAGCAGCTTAGACGGGGGGGTAGCCAAAAACATTCAGTACTTC.

This chain links TRBV5-1 with TRBJ2-7; TRBD2 might be the D (5 bases). Germline lookup yields CDR1 SGHRS and CDR2 YFSETQ. Deletions cut 0 bases from V and 4 bases from J, with 8 bases between. The CDR3 has 13 amino acids. The CDR3 nucleotides read TGCGCCAGCAGCTTGGAGGCGGGTTACGAGCAGTACTTC. Amino acids: CASSLEAGYEQYF.

The rearrangement links TRBV7-9 to TRBJ2-1; 11 bases fit TRBD2. CDR3 length: 14 residues. The V segment lost 3 bases and the J segment 9 bases; nucleotides outside the gene matches: 4. Germline values: CDR1 SEHNR, CDR2 FQNEAQ (reference sequence). CDR3: CASSFSGRAGEQFF. The CDR3 DNA reads as TGTGCCAGCAGCTTTAGCGGGAGGGCGGGTGAGCAGTTCTTC.

The gene calls are TRBV3-1 (or the pseudogene TRBV3-2) and TRBJ1-1, with D unclear. Trimming took 1 base from V and 2 from J, leaving 11 bases between them. This CDR3 contains 15 residues. The germline CDR1 and CDR2 sequences are LGHDT and YNNKEL (reference sequence). The CDR3, as DNA: TGTGCCAGCAGCCAAGTTTCGGTCCCAAACACTGAAGCTTTCTTT. Its translation: CASSQVSVPNTEAFF.

The chain links TRBV6-5 to TRBJ1-6; D is perhaps TRBD1 (5 bases). The CDR3 is made up of 13 amino acids. From germline, CDR1 is MNHEY and CDR2 SVGAGI. Trimming left V 2 bases short and J 16 bases short, with 15 bases between. CDR3 nucleotides: TGTGCCAGCAGTTACAAGGCAGGGCTGTATCTCCACTTT. Its translation is CASSYKAGLYLHF.

Details on this clone: Compared with germline, one end of the junction differs, possibly owing to a read error. The chain employs TRBV6-1 and TRBJ1-1; 8 nucleotides line up with TRBD1. This CDR3 contains 12 residues. The germline V gene has CDR1 MNHNS and CDR2 SASEGT. CDR3 sequence: CASNEQGAEAFF. CDR3 nucleotides: TGTGCCAGCAATGAACAGGGGGCTGAAGCTTTCTTT.

The chain joins TRBV2 to TRBJ2-3; 15 nucleotides agree with TRBD2. The CDR3 has 17 residues. The germline V gene encodes CDR1 SNHLY and CDR2 FYNNEI. V trimming: 2 bases; J trimming: 6 bases; junction bases outside the gene matches: 6. CDR3 in amino acids: CASSEPPGLAGGDTQYF. Here the CDR3 DNA reads TGTGCCAGCAGTGAACCTCCGGGACTAGCGGGAGGCGATACGCAGTATTTT.

CDR3 amino acids: CASSLRGTGGNYNEQFF. Here the CDR3 DNA reads TGTGCCAGCAGCTTACGTGGGACAGGGGGGAATTACAATGAGCAGTTCTTC. This chain links TRBV7-2 with TRBJ2-1; the match to TRBD1 covers 11 bases. The CDR3 loop spans 17 amino acids. V was clipped by 2 bases and J by 4 bases; unmatched bases: 7. Germline V CDR1 and CDR2: SGHTA, FQGNSA.

The rearrangement joins TRBV27 to TRBJ2-7; 7 nucleotides match TRBD1. The V segment lost 6 bases and the J segment 6 bases; nucleotides outside the gene matches: 8. Per the germline V gene, CDR1 is MNHEY and CDR2 is SMNVEV (reference sequence). The CDR3 totals 13 residues. The CDR3 loop reads CASRDDRDREQYF. The CDR3 DNA reads TGTGCCAGCAGGGACGACAGGGACCGCGAGCAGTACTTC.

This chain's CDR3 is CASSLPNQETQYF. CDR3 nucleotides: TGCGCCAGCAGCTTGCCAAATCAAGAGACCCAGTACTTC. The rearrangement uses TRBV5-1 and TRBJ2-5; D is uncertain. With 1 base removed from V and 2 bases from J, the gap between germline ends came to 6 bases. The CDR3 contains 13 residues. Per the germline V gene, CDR1 is SGHRS and CDR2 is YFSETQ.

The chain carries TRBV5-1 and TRBJ1-1, with D perhaps TRBD1 (6 bases). The CDR3 contains 13 residues. CDR1 and CDR2 (germline): SGHRS, YFSETQ. Trimming shortened V by 4 bases and J by 2 bases, and 9 bases separated the two germline ends. The CDR3 DNA follows: TGCGCCAGCAGCCAGGACAGTAACACTGAAGCTTTCTTT. It yields the protein CASSQDSNTEAFF.

The chain carries TRBV10-1 and TRBJ2-7; maybe TRBD1 (5 bases). CDR3 length equals 14 residues. CDR1 and CDR2 from the germline V gene are WNHNN and SYGVQD (reference sequence). Between the trimmed V and J ends, which lost 2 bases and 3 bases, there was a span of 11 bases. CDR3 sequence reads: CASSEAGKGYEQYF. The CDR3 DNA sequence: TGCGCCAGCAGTGAGGCAGGGAAGGGCTACGAGCAGTACTTC.

V gene TRBV7-9 combines with J gene TRBJ2-2; TRBD1 matches 8 bases. Looked up from germline, CDR1 is SEHNR and CDR2 is FQNEAQ (reference sequence). CDR3 length: 15 amino acids. V dropped 5 bases and J dropped 4; count of bases not matched to a gene: 6. CDR3 residues: CASSRPDRVTGELFF. CDR3 bases: TGTGCCAGCAGCCGCCCGGACAGGGTCACCGGGGAGCTGTTTTTT.

This clone was seen a handful of times. This rearrangement joins TRBV28 to TRBJ2-1, with D unresolved. CDR3 length equals 14 residues. V was cut by 2 bases and J by 3 bases, with 8 bases left in between. Per the germline V gene, CDR1 is MDHEN and CDR2 is SYDVKM. The DNA of the CDR3 is TGTGCCAGCAGTTTACGGCAGGACTACAATGAGCAGTTCTTC. It is translated as CASSLRQDYNEQFF. The variable domain in full, with the rest retrieved from reference TRBV28 and TRBJ2-1, is DVKVTQSSRYLVKRTGEKVFLECVQDMDHENMFWYRQDPGLGLRLIYFSYDVKMKEKGDIPEGYSVSREKKERFSLILESASTNQTSMYLCASSLRQDYNEQFFGPGTRLTVL.

This sequence joins TRBV28 and TRBJ1-1; D is unclear. The CDR3 totals 13 residues. The germline CDR1 and CDR2 sequences are MDHEN and SYDVKM. V was trimmed by 8 bases and J by 0 bases, leaving 10 bases between them. CDR3 coding DNA: TGTGCCAGCTCCATGCGGGTGAACACTGAAGCTTTCTTT. The encoded protein is CASSMRVNTEAFF.

The rearrangement uses TRBV9 and TRBJ2-3, with no clear D. Germline CDR1 is SGDLS and CDR2 is YYNGEE. The ends were cut back, 4 bases at V and 3 bases at J, with 3 bases in the middle. There are 11 residues in the CDR3. Written as DNA, the CDR3 is TGTGCCAGCAGCTCGACAGATACGCAGTATTTT. It specifies CASSSTDTQYF.

The V gene is TRBV28, the J gene TRBJ2-7; possible D gene TRBD2, 5 bases. This CDR3 region has 14 residues. CDR1 is MDHEN, CDR2 SYDVKM, per germline. Between the trimmed V and J ends, which lost 4 bases and 7 bases, there was a span of 17 bases. CDR3 sequence (DNA): TGTGCCAGCAGTTCTTTAGGTAGATGGAGGGAGCAGTACTTC. Translating it yields CASSSLGRWREQYF.

The chain combines TRBV3-1 (or the pseudogene TRBV3-2) with TRBJ1-2; D perhaps matches TRBD1 (5 bases). Germline V lookup: CDR1 LGHDT, CDR2 YNNKEL (reference sequence). Trimming shortened V by 2 bases and J by 3 bases, and 16 bases separated the two germline ends. The CDR3 is 16 amino acids. As DNA, the CDR3 is TGTGCCAGCAGCCAAAATCCTCGCGGGGACGACTATGGCTACACCTTC. Encoded protein: CASSQNPRGDDYGYTF.

V gene TRBV24-1 combines with J gene TRBJ2-5; 9 bases map to TRBD1. Germline CDR1 is KGHDR and CDR2 is SFDVKD. CDR3 length: 14 residues. V gave up 7 bases and J gave up 7 bases; unmatched junction bases: 9. The CDR3 loop is CATSRTGESGTQYF. CDR3 bases: TGTGCCACCAGCAGGACAGGGGAGAGTGGGACCCAGTACTTC.

J is TRBJ2-1 and V is TRBV11-3; TRBD2 matches 8 bases. The germline V gene encodes CDR1 SGHNT and CDR2 YENEEA. Trimming took 0 bases from V and 7 from J; bases not matched to a gene: 8. The CDR3 is 16 residues long. CDR3 loop: CASSLDPAGAGNEQFF. The DNA for the CDR3 is TGTGCCAGCAGCTTAGACCCAGCGGGGGCGGGGAATGAGCAGTTCTTC.

V and J are TRBV7-2 and TRBJ2-1; a possible D gene is TRBD1 (5 bases). The germline CDR1 and CDR2 sequences are SGHTA and FQGNSA. CDR3 length equals 14 residues. Deletions cut 3 bases from V and 4 bases from J, with 10 bases between. The CDR3 protein is CASSFRQGYNEQFF. The DNA of the CDR3 is TGTGCCAGCAGCTTCCGGCAGGGATACAATGAGCAGTTCTTC. The full variable domain, in which reference TRBV7-2 and TRBJ2-1 provide the parts outside the CDR3, is GAGVSQSPSNKVTEKGKDVELRCDPISGHTALYWYRQSLGQGLEFLIYFQGNSAPDKSGLPSDRFSAERTGGSVSTLTIQRTQQEDSAVYLCASSFRQGYNEQFFGPGTRLTVL.

V and J are TRBV1 and TRBJ1-4; the D segment call TRBD1 is taken from the table without a DNA check. TRBV1 is classified as a pseudogene. This CDR3 contains 17 residues. CDR3: CTSSQREGQRFNEKLFF. The CDR3 coding sequence is TGCACCAGCAGCCAAAGAGAAGGACAGCGATTTAATGAAAAACTGTTTTTT.